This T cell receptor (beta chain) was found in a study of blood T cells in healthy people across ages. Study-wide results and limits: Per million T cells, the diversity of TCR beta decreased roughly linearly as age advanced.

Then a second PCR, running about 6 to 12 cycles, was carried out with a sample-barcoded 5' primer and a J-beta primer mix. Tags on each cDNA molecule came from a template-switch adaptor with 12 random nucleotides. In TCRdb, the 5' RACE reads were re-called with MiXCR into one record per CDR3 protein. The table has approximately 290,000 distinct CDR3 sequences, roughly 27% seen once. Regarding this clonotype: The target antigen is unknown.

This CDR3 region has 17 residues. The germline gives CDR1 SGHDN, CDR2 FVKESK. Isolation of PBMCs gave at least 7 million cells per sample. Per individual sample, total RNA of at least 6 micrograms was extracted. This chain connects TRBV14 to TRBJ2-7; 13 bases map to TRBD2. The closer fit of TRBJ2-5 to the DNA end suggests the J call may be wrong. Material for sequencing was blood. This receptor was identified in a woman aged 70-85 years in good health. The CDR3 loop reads CASSPWTSGSGRETQYF. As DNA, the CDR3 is TGTGCCAGCAGTCCCTGGACTAGCGGGAGTGGACGAGAGACCCAGTACTTC.